This T cell receptor beta chain was sequenced in a study of T cell clonality in common variable immunodeficiency. The CDR3 is made up of 14 amino acids. Germline CDR1 reads DFQATT; CDR2 reads SNEGSKA (reference sequence). The V and J ends lost 4 bases and 2 bases, in that order; junction bases with no gene match: 7. Repertoires were generated with immunoSEQ multiplex PCR, while TCRdb's copy carries only in-frame clones and drops some. This sample carries tens of thousands of clones, none of them present only once. Points on this clone: As yet, its antigen is unknown. The read halts 3 residues ahead of the CDR3 end, with the missing end drawn from the germline J gene.

Notes on the study in general: CVID subjects had higher TCRbeta clonality than healthy controls, most marked in about a third.

The specimen sequenced was peripheral blood mononuclear cells. This chain links TRBV20-1 with TRBJ1-1, with 7 bases identical to TRBD1. The sequence came from a person between 18 and 75 years old in good health. CDR3 DNA (partial): TGCAGTGCTAACGGGGCAGGGGGAAACACTGAA. Translated: CSANGAGGNTE. The CDR3 as a whole reads CSANGAGGNTEAFF.